These 21 T cell receptor beta chains came from one sample sequenced in a study of T cells in Graves' hyperthyroidism and ophthalmopathy. From RNA transcripts, TCR beta CDR3 regions were amplified. The study used the HTBI primer set for a first-round RT-PCR of the TCR CDR3. TCRdb re-called the multiplex PCR reads through MiXCR, storing one row per CDR3 protein. The table lists around 200,000 distinct CDR3 sequences, approximately 15% of them singletons. The sequenced material came from blood. The receptors shown here come from a woman between 50 and 59 years old with Graves' hyperthyroidism.

The chain carries TRBV12-3 or TRBV12-4 and TRBJ2-7; D remains unclear. Between the trimmed V and J ends, which lost 4 bases and 0 bases, there was a span of 10 bases. The CDR3 extends over 14 amino acids. The chain's CDR3 is CASSSTTASYEQYF. CDR3 coding DNA: TGTGCCAGCAGTTCCACGACTGCCTCCTACGAGCAGTACTTC.

This clonotype was counted many times. The chain has TRBV6-2 or TRBV6-3 and TRBJ2-5; 8 positions match TRBD1. The CDR3 contains 16 residues. V was clipped by 3 bases and J by 2 bases; unmatched bases: 8. CDR1 MNHEY and CDR2 SVGEGT come from the germline V gene. In nucleotides, the CDR3 is TGTGCCAGCAGTTATTCGCAGGGGGCTTCACAAGAGACCCAGTACTTC. As protein: CASSYSQGASQETQYF.

The table lists this clonotype with many counts. The chain joins TRBV27 to TRBJ2-1; D gene uncertain. The CDR3 loop spans 17 amino acids. V lost 0 bases to trimming and J lost 0 bases, with 12 bases between them. Germline lookup yields CDR1 MNHEY and CDR2 SMNVEV (reference sequence). In DNA form, the CDR3 reads TGTGCCAGCAGTTTATCTGGGGTCCATCGCTCCTACAATGAGCAGTTCTTC. The encoded protein is CASSLSGVHRSYNEQFF.

The chain employs TRBV4-1 and TRBJ1-4; D possibly corresponds to TRBD1 (5 bases). CDR1 and CDR2 (germline): MGHRA, YSYEKL. V dropped 0 bases and J dropped 9 bases, with 17 bases sitting between them. The CDR3 is 16 residues long. DNA for the CDR3: TGCGCCAGCAGCCAAGATGGAGGGACGCCTGGGCAAAAACTGTTTTTT. It translates to CASSQDGGTPGQKLFF.

This clonotype has just one count. The chain joins TRBV20-1 to TRBJ2-3; TRBD2 aligns across 13 bases. The CDR3 runs 15 residues. CDR1 is DFQATT, CDR2 SNEGSKA, per germline (reference sequence). The trim removed 6 bases at V and 3 bases at J, leaving 6 bases unmatched. In DNA, the CDR3 is TGCAGTGCGGATACTAGCGGGAGGGAAACAGATACGCAGTATTTT. Translating gives CSADTSGRETDTQYF.

The chain couples TRBV28 to TRBJ2-7, with D tentatively TRBD1 or TRBD2 (5 bases each). V lost 3 bases and J lost 2, with 14 bases in between. Germline V lookup: CDR1 MDHEN, CDR2 SYDVKM. CDR3 size: 15 residues. CDR3 loop: CASSFRRGPTYEQYF. DNA of the CDR3: TGTGCCAGCAGTTTTCGACGGGGACCGACCTACGAGCAGTACTTC.

In its sample, this clonotype was seen many times. The rearrangement uses TRBV3-1 and TRBJ1-1; D uncertain. Germline CDR1 LGHDT, CDR2 YNNKEL (reference sequence). V was cut by 4 bases and J by 1 base, with 19 bases left in between. The CDR3 contains 17 residues. The CDR3 DNA sequence: TGTGCCAGCAGCCCCATACCTTGGACGGAATCGAACACTGAAGCTTTCTTT. Protein product: CASSPIPWTESNTEAFF. The full variable domain, its missing parts supplied by reference TRBV3-1 and TRBJ1-1, is DTAVSQTPKYLVTQMGNDKSIKCEQNLGHDTMYWYKQDSKKFLKIMFSYNNKELIINETVPNRFSPKSPDKAHLNLHINSLELGDSAVYFCASSPIPWTESNTEAFFGQGTRLTVV.

Ten or more counts support this clonotype. This chain uses TRBV10-3 with TRBJ1-2; 7 bases are shared with TRBD1. This CDR3 has 13 amino acids. Germline lookup yields CDR1 ENHRY and CDR2 SYGVKD. Trimming cost V 4 bases and J 6 bases; bases outside gene matches: 5. CDR3: CAISGRQGHGYTF. Here the CDR3 DNA reads TGTGCCATCAGTGGGAGACAGGGACATGGCTACACCTTC.

This clonotype has ten or more counts. The CDR3 region is CSTQGQGRGYTF. The CDR3 DNA follows: TGCAGTACCCAGGGACAGGGGAGAGGCTACACCTTC. V usage is TRBV20-1 and J usage is TRBJ1-2, with 10 bases aligning to TRBD1. V shed 8 bases and J 8 bases; nucleotides not matched to a gene: 8. The CDR3 contains 12 residues. Germline V CDR1 and CDR2: DFQATT, SNEGSKA (reference sequence).

There are many counts of this clonotype. The chain combines TRBV2 with TRBJ1-1, with 9 bases lining up with TRBD1. This CDR3 comprises 13 residues. Germline CDR1 reads SNHLY; CDR2 reads FYNNEI. With V trimmed by 9 bases and J by 3 bases, 5 bases remained unmatched. The CDR3: CASRQGEYTEAFF. In nucleotides, the CDR3 is TGTGCCAGTAGACAGGGGGAGTACACTGAAGCTTTCTTT.

This clonotype was counted many times. The rearrangement links TRBV27 to TRBJ2-7; D possibly corresponds to TRBD1 (6 bases). The CDR3 has 15 amino acids. Trimming cost V 1 base and J 1 base, with 11 bases left between them. Germline V lookup: CDR1 MNHEY, CDR2 SMNVEV (reference sequence). CDR3 sequence: CASSLLSGASYEQYF. The CDR3 coding sequence is TGTGCCAGCAGTTTATTGTCAGGGGCGTCCTACGAGCAGTACTTC.

V is TRBV9 and J is TRBJ2-1, with D unresolved. Germline CDR1 is SGDLS and CDR2 is YYNGEE. CDR3 length equals 15 residues. The germline V and J ends were trimmed by 0 bases and 7 bases, with 14 bases remaining between them. In nucleotides, the CDR3 is TGTGCCAGCAGCGTAGGGTCAAAAGACATTAATGAGCAGTTCTTC. Encoded protein: CASSVGSKDINEQFF.

This clonotype was counted many times. For the CDR3, the DNA is TGTGCCAGCAGCTTTGGGGACACTGAAGCTTTCTTT. This gives the protein CASSFGDTEAFF. The chain employs TRBV7-9 and TRBJ1-1; D is unresolved. The CDR3 spans 12 residues. V lost 3 bases to trimming and J lost 3 bases, with 5 bases between them. Germline-derived CDR1 and CDR2 are SEHNR and FQNEAQ (reference sequence).

This clonotype was observed at least ten times. This rearrangement joins TRBV28 to TRBJ2-7; 8 bases match TRBD2. Germline V gene sequence: CDR1 MDHEN, CDR2 SYDVKM. This CDR3 is 14 amino acids long. The V and J ends lost 6 bases and 2 bases, in that order; junction bases with no gene match: 6. CDR3 in amino acids: CASSLAGRTYEQYF. The CDR3 coding sequence is TGTGCCAGCAGCTTAGCGGGGCGGACCTACGAGCAGTACTTC.

This clonotype has ten or more counts. This chain joins TRBV7-2 and TRBJ1-2, with 8 positions matching TRBD1. Germline V lookup: CDR1 SGHTA, CDR2 FQGNSA. V was pared by 2 bases and J by 2 bases, with 1 base of the junction left unmatched. The CDR3 runs to 14 residues. The CDR3 reads CASSLTGGNYGYTF. For the CDR3, the DNA is TGTGCCAGCAGCTTAACAGGGGGAAACTATGGCTACACCTTC.

This clonotype was counted ten times or more. The chain is built from TRBV27 and TRBJ1-1, with no clear D. Germline values: CDR1 MNHEY, CDR2 SMNVEV (reference sequence). Trimming shortened V by 4 bases and J by 1 base, and 10 bases separated the two germline ends. This CDR3 is 14 amino acids long. CDR3 sequence reads: CASSSDYRNTEAFF. CDR3 nucleotides: TGTGCCAGCAGTTCCGATTACCGGAACACTGAAGCTTTCTTT.

This clonotype has at least ten counts. The V call is TRBV29-1, the J call TRBJ2-5; 8 bases fit TRBD1. J lost 5 bases, V lost 7 bases, and 3 bases had no gene match. The CDR3 length is 11 residues. Germline assignment: CDR1 SQVTM and CDR2 ANQGSEA. CDR3 sequence (DNA): TGCAGCGGTGACAGGGGTGAGACCCAGTACTTC. Translated: CSGDRGETQYF.

In this sample, this clonotype turned up many times. The CDR3 is CASSGGASEEKLFF. CDR3 in DNA: TGTGCCAGCAGCGGGGGGGCGTCTGAAGAAAAACTGTTTTTT. The V and J genes are TRBV13 and TRBJ1-4; a weak D match, TRBD1 (6 bases). Trimming took 5 bases from V and 8 from J, leaving 15 bases between them. Germline CDR1 PRHDT, CDR2 FYEKMQ (reference sequence). CDR3 size: 14 residues.

This clonotype came up many times. The rearrangement uses TRBV2 and TRBJ1-2; no clear D. Trimming took 6 bases from V and 8 from J, leaving 13 bases between them. In germline, CDR1 is SNHLY, CDR2 FYNNEI. The CDR3 loop spans 12 amino acids. CDR3 residues: CASRADLGGYTF. The CDR3 nucleotides are TGTGCCAGCAGGGCGGACCTGGGGGGCTACACCTTC.

This clonotype has ten or more counts. The rearrangement uses TRBV6-1 and TRBJ1-2; D not certain. The V and J ends lost 5 bases and 8 bases respectively, with 9 bases between them. Germline CDR1 is MNHNS and CDR2 is SASEGT. This CDR3 is built from 11 residues. The CDR3 DNA reads as TGTGCCAGCAGTCCTACATGGGGCTACACCTTC. Protein product: CASSPTWGYTF.

This clonotype was counted at least ten times. The chain joins TRBV10-3 to TRBJ1-2; 11 positions agree with TRBD1. Germline loops: CDR1 ENHRY, CDR2 SYGVKD. J gave up 8 bases and V 6 bases, and 11 bases lay outside the gene matches. This CDR3 region has 15 residues. CDR3 in amino acids: CAIRVHKGQGGGYTF. The DNA of the CDR3 is TGTGCCATCAGAGTTCATAAGGGACAGGGGGGCGGCTACACCTTC.